A single count supports the clone carrying this TCR beta chain. The antigen remains unidentified. This sample stems from a study of Ad26.COV2.S vaccination and SARS-CoV-2 variants. Overall study results and limits: Analytic work on TCR breadth and depth might have understated the full extent of total T cell responses. People who got the vaccine or the placebo had similar non-spike TCR breadth.

The method was immunoSEQ multiplex PCR; TCRdb's version includes in-frame clones alone and lacks a portion of them. The repertoire holds roughly 400,000 clones, with around nine tenths as singletons. Treatment: some 20 received Ad26.COV2.S at low or high dose, single or two shots; roughly five received placebo; per-sample allocation not given. Following the first vaccine or placebo injection, samples were taken on day 63. Vaccination used an Ad26 vector expressing Wuhan-strain SARS-CoV-2 spike. This clonotype was obtained from a person between 18 and 65 years old who received the Ad26.COV2.S COVID-19 vaccine or a placebo. Sequencing used peripheral blood, obtained in a trial of Ad26.COV2.S vaccine versus placebo.

The CDR3 coding sequence is TGCGCCAGCAGCACACTAGCGGGAGGTCTTCAAGAGACCCAGTACTTC. This sequence encodes CASSTLAGGLQETQYF. The rearrangement joins TRBV5-1 to TRBJ2-5, with TRBD2 matching over 12 bases. Looked up from germline, CDR1 is SGHRS and CDR2 is YFSETQ. The CDR3 is 16 amino acids. V lost 4 bases and J lost 2; bases outside the gene matches: 6.